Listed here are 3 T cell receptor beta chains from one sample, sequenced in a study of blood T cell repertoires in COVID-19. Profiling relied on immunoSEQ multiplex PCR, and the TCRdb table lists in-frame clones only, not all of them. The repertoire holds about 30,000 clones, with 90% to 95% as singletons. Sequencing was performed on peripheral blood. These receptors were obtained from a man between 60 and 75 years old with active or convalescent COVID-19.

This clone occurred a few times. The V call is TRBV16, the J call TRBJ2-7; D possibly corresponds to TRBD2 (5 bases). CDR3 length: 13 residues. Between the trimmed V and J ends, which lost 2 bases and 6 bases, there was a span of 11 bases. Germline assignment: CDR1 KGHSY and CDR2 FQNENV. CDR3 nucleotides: TGTGCCAGCAGCCAAGGAACGGCGGGCGAGCAGTACTTC. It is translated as CASSQGTAGEQYF.

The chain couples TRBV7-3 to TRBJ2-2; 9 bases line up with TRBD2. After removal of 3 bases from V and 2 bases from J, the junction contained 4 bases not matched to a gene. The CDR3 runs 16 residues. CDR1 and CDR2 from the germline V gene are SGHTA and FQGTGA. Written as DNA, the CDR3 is TGTGCCAGCAGCTTCAGACTAGCGGAAAACACCGGGGAGCTGTTTTTT. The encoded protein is CASSFRLAENTGELFF.

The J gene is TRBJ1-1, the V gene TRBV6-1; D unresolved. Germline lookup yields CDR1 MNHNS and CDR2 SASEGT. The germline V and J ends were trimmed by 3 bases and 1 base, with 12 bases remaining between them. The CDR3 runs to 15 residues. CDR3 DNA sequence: TGTGCCAGCAGTGACGTCTTTAGGAGGAACACTGAAGCTTTCTTT. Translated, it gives CASSDVFRRNTEAFF.